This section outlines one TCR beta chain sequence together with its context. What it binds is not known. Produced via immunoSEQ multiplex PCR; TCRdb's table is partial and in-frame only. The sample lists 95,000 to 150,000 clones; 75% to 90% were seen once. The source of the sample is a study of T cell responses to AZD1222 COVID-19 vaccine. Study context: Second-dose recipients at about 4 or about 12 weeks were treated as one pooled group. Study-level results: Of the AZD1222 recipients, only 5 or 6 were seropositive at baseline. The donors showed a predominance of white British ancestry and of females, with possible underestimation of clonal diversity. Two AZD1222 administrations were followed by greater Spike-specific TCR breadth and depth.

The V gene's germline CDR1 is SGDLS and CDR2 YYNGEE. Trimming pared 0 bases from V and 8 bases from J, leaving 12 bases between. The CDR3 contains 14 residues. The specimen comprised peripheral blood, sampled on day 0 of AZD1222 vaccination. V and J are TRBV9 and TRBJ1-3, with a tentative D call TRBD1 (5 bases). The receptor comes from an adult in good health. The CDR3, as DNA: TGTGCCAGCAGCGTAGGCACAGGCGTGGACACCATATATTTT. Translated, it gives CASSVGTGVDTIYF.